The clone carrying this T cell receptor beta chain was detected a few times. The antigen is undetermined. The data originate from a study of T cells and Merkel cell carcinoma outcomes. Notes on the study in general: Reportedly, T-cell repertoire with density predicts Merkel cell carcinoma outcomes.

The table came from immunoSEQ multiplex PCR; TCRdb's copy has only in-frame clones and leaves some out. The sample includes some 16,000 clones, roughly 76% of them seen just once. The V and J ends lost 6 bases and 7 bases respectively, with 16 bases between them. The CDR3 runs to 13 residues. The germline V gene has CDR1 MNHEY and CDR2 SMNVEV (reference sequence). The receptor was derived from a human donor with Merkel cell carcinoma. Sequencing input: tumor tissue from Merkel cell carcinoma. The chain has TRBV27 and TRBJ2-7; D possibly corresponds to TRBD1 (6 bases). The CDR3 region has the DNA TGTGCCAGCAGCCTAACAGGGTTCGGGGAGCAGTACTTC. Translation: CASSLTGFGEQYF.